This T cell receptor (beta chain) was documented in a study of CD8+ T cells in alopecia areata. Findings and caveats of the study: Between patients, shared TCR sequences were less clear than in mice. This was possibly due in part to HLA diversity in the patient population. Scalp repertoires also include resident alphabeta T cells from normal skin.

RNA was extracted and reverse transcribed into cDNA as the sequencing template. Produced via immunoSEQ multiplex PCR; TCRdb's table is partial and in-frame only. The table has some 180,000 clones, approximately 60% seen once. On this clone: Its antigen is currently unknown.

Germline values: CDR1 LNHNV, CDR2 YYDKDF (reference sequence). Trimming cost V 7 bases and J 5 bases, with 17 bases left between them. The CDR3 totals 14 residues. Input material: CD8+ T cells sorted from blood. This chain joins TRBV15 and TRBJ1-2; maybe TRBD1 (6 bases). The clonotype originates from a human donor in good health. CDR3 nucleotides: TGTGCCACCAAGGCCAGGGGCTTGGGGTATGGCTACACCTTC. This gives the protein CATKARGLGYGYTF.